A selection of T cell receptor beta chains follows, all from one sample in a study of blood T cell repertoires in COVID-19. This table comes from immunoSEQ multiplex PCR, and its TCRdb copy is limited to in-frame clones, with some not included. The sample lists 120,000 to 150,000 clones, more than 75% occurring once. Sample: peripheral blood. The receptors were gathered from a man aged 80 or over with acute or convalescent COVID-19. Both conserved end residues are part of each CDR3. D genes are given only for firm matches. Clone size, where shown, is once, few, many, or a class for clones that have expanded.

cdr3_nt: TGTGCCAGCAGCATACAAGCGGGGGCAACCACAGATACGCAGTATTTT
cdr3_aa: CASSIQAGATTDTQYF
v_call: TRBV7-2
clone_size: .
j_call: TRBJ2-3
d_call: TRBD2

cdr3_nt: TGCGCCAGCAGTGCCGGTTACACCGGGGAGCTGTTTTTT
cdr3_aa: CASSAGYTGELFF
v_call: TRBV10-1
clone_size: .
j_call: TRBJ2-2
d_call: .

cdr3_nt: TGTGCCGCGACAGGGTTGGGATCTATTAATGAAAAACTGTTTTTT
cdr3_aa: CAATGLGSINEKLFF
v_call: TRBV30
clone_size: .
j_call: TRBJ1-4
d_call: TRBD1

cdr3_nt: TGTGCCAGCAGCAATACAGGGTTTAACTCACCCCTCCACTTT
cdr3_aa: CASSNTGFNSPLHF
v_call: TRBV7-6
clone_size: .
j_call: TRBJ1-6
d_call: .

cdr3_nt: TGTGCCAGCAGCTTACGCGGACTAGCGGAAAGCACAGATACGCAGTATTTT
cdr3_aa: CASSLRGLAESTDTQYF
v_call: TRBV7-2
clone_size: .
j_call: TRBJ2-3
d_call: TRBD2

cdr3_nt: TGCGCCAGCAGCTTGGGCGTTGGTAATTCACCCCTCCACTTT
cdr3_aa: CASSLGVGNSPLHF
v_call: TRBV5-1
clone_size: .
j_call: TRBJ1-6
d_call: .

cdr3_nt: TGCGCCAGCAGCTTGGCAGGGACAGGGAACACCGGGGAGCTGTTTTTT
cdr3_aa: CASSLAGTGNTGELFF
v_call: TRBV5-1
clone_size: once
j_call: TRBJ2-2
d_call: TRBD1

cdr3_nt: TGCAGCGTTGAGGCAGGGGAGATCCATGGCTACACCTTC
cdr3_aa: CSVEAGEIHGYTF
v_call: TRBV29-1
clone_size: .
j_call: TRBJ1-2
d_call: .

cdr3_nt: TGTGCCATCAGTGAGTCAAGTCGACTAGCAGATACGCAGTATTTT
cdr3_aa: CAISESSRLADTQYF
v_call: TRBV10-3
clone_size: .
j_call: TRBJ2-3
d_call: .

cdr3_nt: TGCGCCAGCAGTGAGCAGGGCTATGGCTACACCTTC
cdr3_aa: CASSEQGYGYTF
v_call: TRBV10-2
clone_size: .
j_call: TRBJ1-2
d_call: .

cdr3_nt: TGTGCCAGCAGTTTAGCGGGGGGGACAGATACGCAGTATTTT
cdr3_aa: CASSLAGGTDTQYF
v_call: TRBV28
clone_size: .
j_call: TRBJ2-3
d_call: TRBD2

cdr3_nt: TGTGCCAGCAGCAAAAGCCAGGGGACAGGGTTGAGCTCCTATAATTCACCCCTCCACTTT
cdr3_aa: CASSKSQGTGLSSYNSPLHF
v_call: TRBV21-1
clone_size: .
j_call: TRBJ1-6
d_call: .

cdr3_nt: TGTGCCAGCAGCTCATCCAATATAGAAAATGAAAAACTGTTTTTT
cdr3_aa: CASSSSNIENEKLFF
v_call: TRBV7-6
clone_size: .
j_call: TRBJ1-4
d_call: .

cdr3_nt: TGCGCCAGCAGCCGTAATGGACAGGGAGACTACGAGCAGTACTTC
cdr3_aa: CASSRNGQGDYEQYF
v_call: TRBV4-1
clone_size: .
j_call: TRBJ2-7
d_call: TRBD1

cdr3_nt: TGTGCCTGGACACGGGACATCCGTAACACTGAAGCTTTCTTT
cdr3_aa: CAWTRDIRNTEAFF
v_call: TRBV30
clone_size: .
j_call: TRBJ1-1
d_call: .

cdr3_nt: TGCGCCAGCAGCTTTTACGAAGGAGACGGGGAGCTGTTTTTT
cdr3_aa: CASSFYEGDGELFF
v_call: TRBV5-1
clone_size: .
j_call: TRBJ2-2
d_call: .

cdr3_nt: TGTGCCAGCAGTGATCACCAGTCAGATACGCAGTATTTT
cdr3_aa: CASSDHQSDTQYF
v_call: TRBV25-1
clone_size: .
j_call: TRBJ2-3
d_call: .

cdr3_nt: TGTGCCAGCTCATCCTTAGCGGGGGCCTACAATGAGCAGTTCTTC
cdr3_aa: CASSSLAGAYNEQFF
v_call: TRBV18
clone_size: .
j_call: TRBJ2-1
d_call: TRBD2

cdr3_nt: TGTGCCAGCTCGCGGGACAGATTTGGCTACACCTTC
cdr3_aa: CASSRDRFGYTF
v_call: TRBV28
clone_size: .
j_call: TRBJ1-2
d_call: TRBD1

cdr3_nt: TGTGCCAGCAGTGATAGGGTAGCGGGAGGTCTCAACGAGCAGTACTTC
cdr3_aa: CASSDRVAGGLNEQYF
v_call: TRBV6-1
clone_size: .
j_call: TRBJ2-7
d_call: TRBD2

cdr3_nt: TGTGCCCAAGGCAGCGGGGGAACTTACCAAGAGACCCAGTACTTC
cdr3_aa: CAQGSGGTYQETQYF
v_call: TRBV7-9
clone_size: .
j_call: TRBJ2-5
d_call: TRBD2

cdr3_nt: TGTGCCAGCAGCTTATTAGCGGGAATGCCGGAGCTGTTTTTT
cdr3_aa: CASSLLAGMPELFF
v_call: TRBV7-3
clone_size: .
j_call: TRBJ2-2
d_call: TRBD2

cdr3_nt: TGTGCCAGCAGCTCCGCGGGACAGCTTAATGAAAAACTGTTTTTT
cdr3_aa: CASSSAGQLNEKLFF
v_call: TRBV7-2
clone_size: .
j_call: TRBJ1-4
d_call: TRBD1

cdr3_nt: TGCGCCAGCAGCTTTGGTCAGAATTCACCCCTCCACTTT
cdr3_aa: CASSFGQNSPLHF
v_call: TRBV5-1
clone_size: .
j_call: TRBJ1-6
d_call: .

cdr3_nt: TGTGCCAGCAGCCAAAGGGGAAGCTCTGGAAACACCATATATTTT
cdr3_aa: CASSQRGSSGNTIYF
v_call: TRBV3-1/TRBV3-2
clone_size: .
j_call: TRBJ1-3
d_call: .

cdr3_nt: TGCAGCGTTCGCACCGGGACAGGAAACACCGGGGAGCTGTTTTTT
cdr3_aa: CSVRTGTGNTGELFF
v_call: TRBV29-1
clone_size: .
j_call: TRBJ2-2
d_call: TRBD1